What follows are 28 T cell receptor beta chains derived from one specimen sequenced in a study of shared clonotypes between healthy human individuals. CD45RO-negative, CCR7-selected cells formed the naive CD8 fraction, which excluded terminally differentiated effector memory CD45RA+ cells. Profiled with immunoSEQ multiplex PCR; TCRdb holds only in-frame clones, not every one. Of under 850,000 clones listed, 92% were seen once; the top ten hold approximately 25%. The sequenced sample was naive CD8+ T cells sorted from blood. The origin of the receptors is a man aged 30 to 45 in good health.

CDR3 sequence: CASSIERLTYGYTF. CDR3 nucleotide sequence: TGTGCCAGTAGTATTGAGAGGTTGACCTATGGCTACACCTTC. The genes are TRBV19 and TRBJ1-2, with no clear D. Germline V gene sequence: CDR1 LNHDA, CDR2 SQIVND (reference sequence). V lost 3 bases and J lost 4, with 12 bases in between. This CDR3 is 14 amino acids long.

This chain joins TRBV29-1 and TRBJ2-5; TRBD2 aligns across 7 bases. V shed 1 base, J shed 4 bases, and the junction held 6 bases outside the gene matches. Per the germline V gene, CDR1 is SQVTM and CDR2 is ANQGSEA. The CDR3 is 14 amino acids. The CDR3 region has the DNA TGCAGCGTTGAAGTAGTGGGAGGGCTAGAGACCCAGTACTTC. Amino acid sequence: CSVEVVGGLETQYF. Using reference TRBV29-1 and TRBJ2-5 for the parts outside the CDR3, the full variable domain is SAVISQKPSRDICQRGTSLTIQCQVDSQVTMMFWYRQQPGQSLTLIATANQGSEATYESGFVIDKFPISRPNLTFSTLTVSNMSPEDSSIYLCSVEVVGGLETQYFGPGTRLLVL.

The rearrangement links TRBV7-9 to TRBJ2-7; 9 positions match TRBD2. CDR3 length: 15 amino acids. V lost 1 base, J lost 3 bases, and 4 bases stayed unmatched. Germline-derived CDR1 and CDR2 are SEHNR and FQNEAQ (reference sequence). CDR3 loop: CASSLGTSEYYEQYF. The CDR3 region has the DNA TGTGCCAGCAGCTTAGGGACTAGCGAGTACTACGAGCAGTACTTC.

A note on this clone: Relative to the germline gene, one junction end is altered; a read error may explain this. The chain employs TRBV13 and TRBJ2-2; D gene uncertain. The CDR3 loop spans 17 amino acids. The germline CDR1 and CDR2 sequences are PRHDT and FYEKMQ (reference sequence). CDR3 protein: CASSIGPAPPNTGELFF. CDR3 DNA: TGTGCCAGCAGCATAGGACCGGCCCCCCCGAACACCGGGGAGCTGTTTTTT.

The chain recombines TRBV28 with TRBJ2-5; maybe TRBD2 (5 bases). With 7 bases removed from V and 7 bases from J, the gap between germline ends came to 19 bases. The CDR3 extends over 14 amino acids. In germline, CDR1 is MDHEN, CDR2 SYDVKM. Written as DNA, the CDR3 is TGTGCCAGCACCTTGGAGCCCCCGGCGGGGACCCAGTACTTC. It codes for CASTLEPPAGTQYF.

This clone was detected only once. V gene TRBV11-2 combines with J gene TRBJ2-7; D perhaps matches TRBD1 (6 bases). The CDR3 has 13 amino acids. Germline V gene sequence: CDR1 SGHAT, CDR2 FQNNGV. Trimming took off 1 base at V and 5 bases at J, with 9 bases between the two ends. The CDR3 is CASSLVRGNEQYF. The CDR3 DNA reads TGTGCCAGCAGCTTAGTAAGGGGGAACGAGCAGTACTTC.

The chain couples TRBV19 to TRBJ2-1; 12 bases map to TRBD2. CDR3 length: 15 amino acids. Per germline, CDR1 LNHDA and CDR2 SQIVND (reference sequence). The V and J ends lost 2 bases and 7 bases, in that order; junction bases with no gene match: 3. The chain's CDR3 is CASSIILAGGNEQFF. Written as DNA, the CDR3 is TGTGCCAGTAGTATAATTCTAGCGGGAGGGAATGAGCAGTTCTTC. Full variable domain (remainder filled in from reference TRBV19 and TRBJ2-1): DGGITQSPKYLFRKEGQNVTLSCEQNLNHDAMYWYRQDPGQGLRLIYYSQIVNDFQKGDIAEGYSVSREKKESFPLTVTSAQKNPTAFYLCASSIILAGGNEQFFGPGTRLTVL.

The chain is built from TRBV7-9 and TRBJ1-1; no clear D. The CDR3 loop spans 13 amino acids. Per the germline V gene, CDR1 is SEHNR and CDR2 is FQNEAQ (reference sequence). Trimming pared 3 bases from V and 1 base from J, leaving 6 bases between. In DNA, the CDR3 is TGTGCCAGCAGCTTTGGTTCGAACACTGAAGCTTTCTTT. This sequence encodes CASSFGSNTEAFF.

The rearrangement uses TRBV7-9 and TRBJ2-7; D is possibly TRBD2 (6 bases). Germline loops: CDR1 SEHNR, CDR2 FQNEAQ (reference sequence). V was shortened by 7 bases and J by 5 bases, with 24 bases between the two germline ends. CDR3 length: 16 residues. The CDR3 sequence: CASTYPDPGRINEQYF. The DNA for the CDR3 is TGTGCCAGCACCTACCCCGACCCAGGGAGGATCAACGAGCAGTACTTC.

The chain joins TRBV9 to TRBJ2-2, with 10 bases aligning to TRBD1. CDR1 and CDR2 (germline): SGDLS, YYNGEE. V lost 5 bases and J lost 5; bases outside the gene matches: 9. CDR3 length equals 16 residues. This chain's CDR3 is CASSDDRGRNTGELFF. As DNA, the CDR3 is TGTGCCAGCAGTGACGACAGGGGGCGCAATACCGGGGAGCTGTTTTTT. The full variable domain, rest sourced from reference TRBV9 and TRBJ2-2, is DSGVTQTPKHLITATGQRVTLRCSPRSGDLSVYWYQQSLDQGLQFLIQYYNGEERAKGNILERFSAQQFPDLHSELNLSSLELGDSALYFCASSDDRGRNTGELFFGEGSRLTVL.

The chain joins TRBV27 to TRBJ2-1; 14 positions agree with TRBD2. After removal of 5 bases from V and 8 bases from J, the junction contained 8 bases not matched to a gene. This CDR3 comprises 16 residues. In germline, CDR1 is MNHEY, CDR2 SMNVEV (reference sequence). The CDR3 DNA reads TGTGCCAGCAGTCCGGTACCGGGACTAGCGGGAGATGAGCAGTTCTTC. It codes for CASSPVPGLAGDEQFF.

The chain combines TRBV19 with TRBJ2-1, with D perhaps matching TRBD2 (5 bases). V dropped 1 base and J dropped 7 bases, with 8 bases sitting between them. The CDR3 has 13 amino acids. Germline values: CDR1 LNHDA, CDR2 SQIVND (reference sequence). CDR3 nucleotide sequence: TGTGCCAGTAGTATAGGCGGGTGGAATGAGCAGTTCTTC. This sequence encodes CASSIGGWNEQFF.

The rearrangement links TRBV11-2 to TRBJ2-7, with TRBD1 matching 7 bases. Germline-derived CDR1 and CDR2 are SGHAT and FQNNGV. Trimming at V came to 1 base and at J to 0 bases, leaving 3 bases not matched to a gene. There are 15 residues in the CDR3. DNA of the CDR3: TGTGCCAGCAGCTTAGTTCCAGGGGGCTCCTACGAGCAGTACTTC. Translated: CASSLVPGGSYEQYF.

This sequence joins TRBV10-3 and TRBJ1-1, with 9 nucleotides matching TRBD1. CDR1 and CDR2 (germline): ENHRY, SYGVKD. This CDR3 has 13 amino acids. The V and J ends lost 11 bases and 6 bases, in that order; junction bases with no gene match: 10. Here the CDR3 reads CASQDRGSSEAFF. CDR3 sequence (DNA): TGTGCCTCGCAGGACAGGGGATCATCTGAAGCTTTCTTT.

The J gene is TRBJ2-2, the V gene TRBV4-3; D is unclear. The ends were cut back, 0 bases at V and 3 bases at J, with 8 bases in the middle. The germline gives CDR1 LGHNA, CDR2 YSLEER. The CDR3 extends over 15 amino acids. The DNA of the CDR3 is TGCGCCAGCAGCCAAGATTTCGGGTACACCGGGGAGCTGTTTTTT. This gives the protein CASSQDFGYTGELFF.

The genes are TRBV6-1 and TRBJ2-2; possible D gene TRBD1, 5 bases. CDR1 and CDR2 from the germline V gene are MNHNS and SASEGT. V lost 6 bases and J lost 1, with 9 bases in between. The length of the CDR3 is 14 residues. DNA of the CDR3: TGTGCCAGCAGCCTTGACAGGAACACCGGGGAGCTGTTTTTT. It encodes CASSLDRNTGELFF.

The V gene is TRBV5-6, the J gene TRBJ1-4; D perhaps matches TRBD1 (5 bases). V gave up 7 bases and J gave up 8 bases, with 12 bases separating them. CDR1 is SGHDT and CDR2 is YYEEEE in the germline V gene. The CDR3 is 12 residues long. CDR3 DNA: TGTGCCAGCTCCCCCGGGGACGAAAAACTGTTTTTT. This translates into CASSPGDEKLFF.

This clone appeared a single time. The rearrangement links TRBV4-3 to TRBJ1-1; D possibly corresponds to TRBD1 (5 bases). The CDR3 totals 13 residues. The V and J ends lost 1 base and 6 bases respectively, with 9 bases between them. Germline V gene sequence: CDR1 LGHNA, CDR2 YSLEER. The CDR3 loop reads CASSQVKQAEAFF. CDR3 DNA: TGCGCCAGCAGCCAAGTCAAACAGGCTGAAGCTTTCTTT.

This clone was counted a single time. The chain employs TRBV29-1 and TRBJ1-3; a possible D gene is TRBD1 (5 bases). This CDR3 spans 14 amino acids. The V and J ends lost 6 bases and 2 bases respectively, with 14 bases between them. CDR1 and CDR2 from the germline V gene are SQVTM and ANQGSEA. The CDR3 spells CSVAGTGAGNTIYF. The CDR3 DNA follows: TGCAGCGTCGCCGGGACCGGAGCTGGAAACACCATATATTTT.

The CDR3 protein is CSVVLPGTATYEQYF. The CDR3 region has the DNA TGCAGCGTTGTACTTCCCGGGACAGCCACCTACGAGCAGTACTTC. The genes are TRBV29-1 and TRBJ2-7, with TRBD1 identical over 7 bases. From germline, CDR1 is SQVTM and CDR2 ANQGSEA. V was clipped by 4 bases and J by 2 bases; unmatched bases: 11. The CDR3 consists of 15 residues.

The chain links TRBV4-1 to TRBJ2-2, with D maybe TRBD1 (5 bases). The CDR3 has 19 amino acids. Deletions cut 1 base from V and 3 bases from J, with 21 bases between. The germline V gene has CDR1 MGHRA and CDR2 YSYEKL. CDR3 nucleotides: TGCGCCAGCAGCCAAGGCCCCCAGGGCCTCACGTCAGACACCGGGGAGCTGTTTTTT. It specifies CASSQGPQGLTSDTGELFF.

This chain uses TRBV7-9 with TRBJ2-7, with D perhaps matching TRBD2 (6 bases). This CDR3 is built from 14 residues. The germline V and J ends were trimmed by 0 bases and 6 bases, with 12 bases remaining between them. CDR1 and CDR2 from the germline V gene are SEHNR and FQNEAQ (reference sequence). The CDR3 sequence is CASSLARGFGEQYF. CDR3 in DNA: TGTGCCAGCAGCTTAGCGCGGGGCTTTGGCGAGCAGTACTTC.

In this sample, this clone turned up once. This rearrangement joins TRBV2 to TRBJ1-2; D remains unclear. The CDR3 runs 14 residues. V lost 3 bases and J lost 7, with 15 bases in between. Germline lookup yields CDR1 SNHLY and CDR2 FYNNEI. The chain's CDR3 is CASSDYSFTRGYTF. CDR3 nucleotides: TGTGCCAGCAGTGACTACAGCTTTACCCGTGGCTACACCTTC. The variable domain in full, with the rest retrieved from reference TRBV2 and TRBJ1-2, is EPEVTQTPSHQVTQMGQEVILRCVPISNHLYFYWYRQILGQKVEFLVSFYNNEISEKSEIFDDQFSVERPDGSNFTLKIRSTKLEDSAMYFCASSDYSFTRGYTFGSGTRLTVV.

The CDR3 spells CASGGQGDYGYTF. CDR3 bases: TGTGCTAGTGGAGGACAGGGCGACTATGGCTACACCTTC. The J gene is TRBJ1-2, the V gene TRBV12-5, with TRBD1 matching 8 bases. This CDR3 is 13 amino acids long. V lost 6 bases and J lost 3; bases outside the gene matches: 3. Germline-derived CDR1 and CDR2 are LGHNT and FRNRAP.

J is TRBJ1-2 and V is TRBV7-3; D may be TRBD1 (6 bases). Trimming removed 6 bases from V and 0 bases from J, with 11 bases in between. This CDR3 region has 14 residues. Looked up from germline, CDR1 is SGHTA and CDR2 is FQGTGA. The CDR3 DNA reads TGTGCCAGCAGTCCGGACAGCACTAACTATGGCTACACCTTC. It is translated as CASSPDSTNYGYTF.

The chain carries TRBV4-3 and TRBJ2-1; D gene uncertain. Trimming took 0 bases from V and 5 from J, leaving 11 bases between them. CDR3 length: 15 amino acids. CDR1 and CDR2 from the germline V gene are LGHNA and YSLEER. DNA for the CDR3: TGCGCCAGCAGCCAAGATCGATCACGAGACAATGAGCAGTTCTTC. It codes for CASSQDRSRDNEQFF.

The rearrangement joins TRBV5-5 to TRBJ2-7; D remains ambiguous. Trimming shortened V by 0 bases and J by 3 bases, and 13 bases separated the two germline ends. Germline values: CDR1 SGHKS, CDR2 YYEKEE (reference sequence). There are 15 residues in the CDR3. The CDR3 bases are TGTGCCAGCAGCTTGGTAAACCTAGTTGACTACGAGCAGTACTTC. Translation gives CASSLVNLVDYEQYF.

This clone has just a few counts. The rearrangement uses TRBV15 and TRBJ1-2; tentative D call: TRBD1 (6 bases). The CDR3 has 16 residues. V lost 3 bases and J lost 8, with 22 bases in between. Germline CDR1 is LNHNV and CDR2 is YYDKDF (reference sequence). For the CDR3, the DNA is TGTGCCACCAGCAGTTCCGCGCGCGGGGGCGATAGGGGCTACACCTTC. It is translated as CATSSSARGGDRGYTF.